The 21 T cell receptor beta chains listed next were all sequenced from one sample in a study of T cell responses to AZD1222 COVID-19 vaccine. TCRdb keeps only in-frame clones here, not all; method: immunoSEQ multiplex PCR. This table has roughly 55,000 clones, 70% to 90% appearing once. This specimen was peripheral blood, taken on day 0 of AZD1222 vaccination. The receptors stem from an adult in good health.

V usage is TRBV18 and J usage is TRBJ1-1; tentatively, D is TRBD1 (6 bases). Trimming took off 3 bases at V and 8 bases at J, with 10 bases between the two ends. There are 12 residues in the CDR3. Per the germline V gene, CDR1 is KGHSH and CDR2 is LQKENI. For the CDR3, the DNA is TGTGCCAGCTCACCGTACAGGGAGGAAGCTTTCTTT. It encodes CASSPYREEAFF.

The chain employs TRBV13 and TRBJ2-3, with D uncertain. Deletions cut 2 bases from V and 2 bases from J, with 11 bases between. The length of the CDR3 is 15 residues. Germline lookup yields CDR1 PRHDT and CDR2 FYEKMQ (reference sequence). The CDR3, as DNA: TGTGCCAGCAGCTTACAGGCAGCCCACACAGATACGCAGTATTTT. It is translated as CASSLQAAHTDTQYF.

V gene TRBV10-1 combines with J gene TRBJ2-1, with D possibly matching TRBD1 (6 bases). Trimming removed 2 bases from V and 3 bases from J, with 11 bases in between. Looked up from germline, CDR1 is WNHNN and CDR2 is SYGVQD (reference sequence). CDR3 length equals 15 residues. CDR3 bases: TGCGCCAGCAGTGAGATACAGGGTCTCTACAATGAGCAGTTCTTC. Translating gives CASSEIQGLYNEQFF.

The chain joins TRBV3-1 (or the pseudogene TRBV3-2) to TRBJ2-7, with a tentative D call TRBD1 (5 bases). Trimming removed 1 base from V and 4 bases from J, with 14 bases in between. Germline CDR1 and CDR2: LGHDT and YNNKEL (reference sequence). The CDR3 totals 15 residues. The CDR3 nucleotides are TGTGCCAGCAGCCAAGTTAACGACAGATCTTACGAGCAGTACTTC. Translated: CASSQVNDRSYEQYF.

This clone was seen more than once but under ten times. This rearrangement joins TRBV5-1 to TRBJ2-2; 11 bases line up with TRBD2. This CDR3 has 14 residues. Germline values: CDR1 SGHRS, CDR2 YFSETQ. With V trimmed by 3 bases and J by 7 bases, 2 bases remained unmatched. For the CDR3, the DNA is TGCGCCAGCAGCTCAGGGACTAGCGGCGGGGAGCTGTTTTTT. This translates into CASSSGTSGGELFF.

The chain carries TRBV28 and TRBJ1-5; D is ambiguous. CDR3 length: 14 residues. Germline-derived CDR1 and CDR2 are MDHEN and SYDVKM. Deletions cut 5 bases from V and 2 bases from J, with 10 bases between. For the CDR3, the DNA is TGTGCCAGCAGTCGCAACTTGGGCAATCAGCCCCAGCATTTT. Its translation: CASSRNLGNQPQHF.

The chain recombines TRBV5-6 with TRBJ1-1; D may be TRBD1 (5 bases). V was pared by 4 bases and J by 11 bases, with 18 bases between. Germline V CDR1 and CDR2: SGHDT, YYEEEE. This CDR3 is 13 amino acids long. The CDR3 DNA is TGTGCCAGCAGCCTAGAACGGAGGGGAAACGCTTTCTTT. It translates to CASSLERRGNAFF.

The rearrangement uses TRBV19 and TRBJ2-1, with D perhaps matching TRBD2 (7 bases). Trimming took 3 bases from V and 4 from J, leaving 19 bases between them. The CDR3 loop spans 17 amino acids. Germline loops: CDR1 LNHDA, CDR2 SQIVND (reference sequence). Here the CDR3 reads CASSIGLGGGLYNEQFF. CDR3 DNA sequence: TGTGCCAGTAGTATCGGTCTGGGCGGGGGCCTTTACAATGAGCAGTTCTTC. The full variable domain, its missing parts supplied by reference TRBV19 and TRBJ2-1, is DGGITQSPKYLFRKEGQNVTLSCEQNLNHDAMYWYRQDPGQGLRLIYYSQIVNDFQKGDIAEGYSVSREKKESFPLTVTSAQKNPTAFYLCASSIGLGGGLYNEQFFGPGTRLTVL.

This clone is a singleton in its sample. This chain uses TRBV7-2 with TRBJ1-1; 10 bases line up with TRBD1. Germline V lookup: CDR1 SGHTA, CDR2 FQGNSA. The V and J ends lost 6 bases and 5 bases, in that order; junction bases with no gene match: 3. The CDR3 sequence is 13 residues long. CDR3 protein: CASRRTGGTEAFF. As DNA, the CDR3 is TGTGCCAGCAGACGGACAGGGGGAACTGAAGCTTTCTTT.

CDR3 sequence: CASSLAYTDTQYF. The CDR3 DNA follows: TGTGCCAGCAGCTTGGCTTACACAGATACGCAGTATTTT. The chain combines TRBV7-2 with TRBJ2-3; no firm D call. Trimming took off 3 bases at V and 2 bases at J, with 6 bases between the two ends. The CDR3 sequence is 13 residues long. In germline, CDR1 is SGHTA, CDR2 FQGNSA.

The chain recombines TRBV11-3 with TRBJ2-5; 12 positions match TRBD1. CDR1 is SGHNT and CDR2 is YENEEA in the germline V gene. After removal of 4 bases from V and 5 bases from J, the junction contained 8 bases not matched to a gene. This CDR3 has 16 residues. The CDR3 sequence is CASSSGTGGYGETQYF. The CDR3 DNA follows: TGTGCCAGCAGCTCCGGGACAGGGGGCTATGGGGAGACCCAGTACTTC.

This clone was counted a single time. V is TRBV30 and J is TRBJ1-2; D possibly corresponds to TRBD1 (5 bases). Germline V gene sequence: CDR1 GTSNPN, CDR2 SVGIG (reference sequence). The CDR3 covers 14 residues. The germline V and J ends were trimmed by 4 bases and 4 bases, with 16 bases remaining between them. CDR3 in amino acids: CAWTQNRSPYGYTF. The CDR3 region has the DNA TGTGCCTGGACGCAAAACAGGTCTCCCTATGGCTACACCTTC.

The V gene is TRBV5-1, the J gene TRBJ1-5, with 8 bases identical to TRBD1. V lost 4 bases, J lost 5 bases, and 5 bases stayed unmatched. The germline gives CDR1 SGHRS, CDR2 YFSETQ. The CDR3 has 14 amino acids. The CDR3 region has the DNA TGCGCCAGCAGCATAGGACAGGGTGATCAGCCCCAGCATTTT. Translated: CASSIGQGDQPQHF.

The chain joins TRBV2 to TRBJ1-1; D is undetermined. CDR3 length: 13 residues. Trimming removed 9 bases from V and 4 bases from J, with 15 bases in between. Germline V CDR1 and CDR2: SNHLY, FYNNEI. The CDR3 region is CASFWGFGTEAFF. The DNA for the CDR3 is TGTGCCAGTTTTTGGGGATTTGGCACTGAAGCTTTCTTT. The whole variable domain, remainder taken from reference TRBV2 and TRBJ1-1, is EPEVTQTPSHQVTQMGQEVILRCVPISNHLYFYWYRQILGQKVEFLVSFYNNEISEKSEIFDDQFSVERPDGSNFTLKIRSTKLEDSAMYFCASFWGFGTEAFFGQGTRLTVV.

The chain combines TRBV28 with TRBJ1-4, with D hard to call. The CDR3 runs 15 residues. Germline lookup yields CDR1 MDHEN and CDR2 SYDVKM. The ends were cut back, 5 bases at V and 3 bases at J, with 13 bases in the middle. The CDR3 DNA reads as TGTGCCAGCAGTCTCCAGTTAGGAGCTAATGAAAAACTGTTTTTT. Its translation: CASSLQLGANEKLFF.

In DNA, the CDR3 is TGTGCCAGCAGCTTAGCAGGAGGGACGAACGAGCAGTACTTC. Amino acids: CASSLAGGTNEQYF. This chain connects TRBV7-8 to TRBJ2-7, with TRBD2 as a possible D gene (6 bases). Trimming took 0 bases from V and 5 from J, leaving 11 bases between them. The CDR3 totals 14 residues. Per the germline V gene, CDR1 is SGHVS and CDR2 is FQNEAQ.

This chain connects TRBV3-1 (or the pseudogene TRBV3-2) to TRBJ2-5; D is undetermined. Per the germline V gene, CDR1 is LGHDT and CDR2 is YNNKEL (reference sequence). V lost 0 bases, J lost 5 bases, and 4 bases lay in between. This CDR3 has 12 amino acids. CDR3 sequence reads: CASSQDGETQYF. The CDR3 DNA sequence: TGTGCCAGCAGCCAAGATGGGGAGACCCAGTACTTC.

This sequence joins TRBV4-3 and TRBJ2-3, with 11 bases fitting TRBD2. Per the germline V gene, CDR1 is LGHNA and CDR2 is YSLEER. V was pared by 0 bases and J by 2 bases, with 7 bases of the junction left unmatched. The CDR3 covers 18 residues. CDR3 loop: CASSQESRTSGPTDTQYF. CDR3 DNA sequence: TGCGCCAGCAGCCAAGAGTCCCGGACTAGCGGGCCCACAGATACGCAGTATTTT.

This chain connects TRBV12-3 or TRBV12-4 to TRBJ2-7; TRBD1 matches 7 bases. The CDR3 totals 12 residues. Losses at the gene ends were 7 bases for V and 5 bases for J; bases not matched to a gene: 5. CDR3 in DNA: TGTGCCAGCACCCCGACAGGGAACGAGCAGTACTTC. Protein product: CASTPTGNEQYF.

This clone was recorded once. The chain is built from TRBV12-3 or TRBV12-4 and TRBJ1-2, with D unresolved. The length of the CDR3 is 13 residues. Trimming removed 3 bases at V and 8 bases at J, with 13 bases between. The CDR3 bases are TGTGCCAGCAGTTTCAGTCCGGGAGAAGGCTACACCTTC. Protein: CASSFSPGEGYTF.

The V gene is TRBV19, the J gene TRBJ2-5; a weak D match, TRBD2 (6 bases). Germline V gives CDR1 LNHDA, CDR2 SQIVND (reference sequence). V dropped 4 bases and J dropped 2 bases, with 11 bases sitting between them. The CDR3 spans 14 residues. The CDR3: CASSKAGLQETQYF. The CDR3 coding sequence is TGTGCCAGTAGTAAGGCGGGGCTTCAAGAGACCCAGTACTTC.